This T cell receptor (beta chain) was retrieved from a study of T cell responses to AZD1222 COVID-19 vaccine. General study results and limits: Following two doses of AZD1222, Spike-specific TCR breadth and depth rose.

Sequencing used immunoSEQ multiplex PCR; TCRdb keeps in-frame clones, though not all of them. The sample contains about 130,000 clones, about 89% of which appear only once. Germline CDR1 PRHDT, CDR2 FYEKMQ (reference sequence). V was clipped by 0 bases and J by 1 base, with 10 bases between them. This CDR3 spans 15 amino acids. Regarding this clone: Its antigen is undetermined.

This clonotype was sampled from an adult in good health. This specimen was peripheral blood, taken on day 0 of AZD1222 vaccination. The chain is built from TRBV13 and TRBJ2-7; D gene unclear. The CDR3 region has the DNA TGTGCCAGCAGCTTAGGACGTTACATTTCCTACGAGCAGTACTTC. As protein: CASSLGRYISYEQYF.